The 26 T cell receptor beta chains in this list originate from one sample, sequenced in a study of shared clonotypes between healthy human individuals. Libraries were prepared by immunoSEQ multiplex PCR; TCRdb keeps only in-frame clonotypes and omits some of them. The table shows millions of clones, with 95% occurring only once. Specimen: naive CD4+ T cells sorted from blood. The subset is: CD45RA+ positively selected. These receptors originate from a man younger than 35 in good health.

The CDR3 DNA sequence: TGTGCCAGCAGTTTTTACGGGTGGGAGGGACGCTGGACTGAAGCTTTCTTT. It codes for CASSFYGWEGRWTEAFF. The J gene is TRBJ1-1, the V gene TRBV27, with a weak D call TRBD1 (5 bases). The V and J ends lost 3 bases and 5 bases respectively, with 22 bases between them. CDR3 length: 17 amino acids. Germline loops: CDR1 MNHEY, CDR2 SMNVEV (reference sequence).

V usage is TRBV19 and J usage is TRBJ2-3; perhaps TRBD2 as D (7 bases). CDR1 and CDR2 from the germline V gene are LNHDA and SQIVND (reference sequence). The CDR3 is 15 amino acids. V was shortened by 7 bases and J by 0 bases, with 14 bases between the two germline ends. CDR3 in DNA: TGTGCCAGTACCCCGGGGGGCTCTAGCACAGATACGCAGTATTTT. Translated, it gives CASTPGGSSTDTQYF.

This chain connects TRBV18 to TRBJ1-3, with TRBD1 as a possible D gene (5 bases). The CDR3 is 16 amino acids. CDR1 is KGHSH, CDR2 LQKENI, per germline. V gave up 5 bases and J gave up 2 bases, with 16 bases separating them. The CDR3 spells CASSTRDQRTGNTIYF. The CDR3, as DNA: TGTGCCAGCTCAACCCGGGACCAGAGGACTGGAAACACCATATATTTT.

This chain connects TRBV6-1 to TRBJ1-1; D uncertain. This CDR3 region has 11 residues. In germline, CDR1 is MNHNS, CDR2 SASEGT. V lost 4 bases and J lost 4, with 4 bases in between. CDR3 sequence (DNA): TGTGCCAGCAGTGCACTCACTGAAGCTTTCTTT. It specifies CASSALTEAFF.

CDR3: CASSARASGFSSEKLFF. Here the CDR3 DNA reads TGTGCCAGCAGTGCAAGAGCTTCAGGGTTTTCCAGTGAAAAACTGTTTTTT. This chain links TRBV6-1 with TRBJ1-4, with D tentatively TRBD1 (5 bases). Trimming took off 4 bases at V and 7 bases at J, with 22 bases between the two ends. The CDR3 has 17 residues. Germline values: CDR1 MNHNS, CDR2 SASEGT.

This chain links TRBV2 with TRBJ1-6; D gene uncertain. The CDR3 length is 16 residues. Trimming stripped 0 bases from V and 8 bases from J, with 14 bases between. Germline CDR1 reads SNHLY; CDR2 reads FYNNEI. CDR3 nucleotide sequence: TGTGCCAGCAGTGAAGCGGGGAGAAGACTCCATTCACCCCTCCACTTT. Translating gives CASSEAGRRLHSPLHF.

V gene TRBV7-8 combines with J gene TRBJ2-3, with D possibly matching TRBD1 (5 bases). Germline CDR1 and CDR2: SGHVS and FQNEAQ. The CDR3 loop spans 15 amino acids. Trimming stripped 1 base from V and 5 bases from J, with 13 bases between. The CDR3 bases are TGTGCCAGCAGCTTAGGCTCAGGGCTTAGAGATACGCAGTATTTT. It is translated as CASSLGSGLRDTQYF.

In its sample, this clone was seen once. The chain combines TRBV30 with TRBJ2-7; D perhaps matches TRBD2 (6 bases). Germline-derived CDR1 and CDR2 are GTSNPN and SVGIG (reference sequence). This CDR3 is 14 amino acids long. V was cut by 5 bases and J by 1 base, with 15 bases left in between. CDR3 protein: CAWRGLAISYEQYF. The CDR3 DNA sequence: TGTGCCTGGCGCGGGCTAGCGATATCCTACGAGCAGTACTTC. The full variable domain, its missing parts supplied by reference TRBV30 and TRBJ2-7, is SQTIHQWPATLVQPVGSPLSLECTVEGTSNPNLYWYRQAAGRGLQLLFYSVGIGQISSEVPQNLSASRPQDRQFILSSKKLLLSDSGFYLCAWRGLAISYEQYFGPGTRLTVT.

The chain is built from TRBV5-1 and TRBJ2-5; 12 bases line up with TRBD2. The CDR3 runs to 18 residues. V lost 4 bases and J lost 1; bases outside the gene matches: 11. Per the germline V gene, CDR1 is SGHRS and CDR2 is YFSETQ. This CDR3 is CASSQGRTSGELQETQYF. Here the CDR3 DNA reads TGCGCCAGCAGCCAAGGAAGGACTAGCGGGGAACTCCAAGAGACCCAGTACTTC.

DNA of the CDR3: TGCGCCAGCAGCTTGGTCCACAGGGATATAAACACTGAAGCTTTCTTT. Translation gives CASSLVHRDINTEAFF. The V call is TRBV5-1, the J call TRBJ1-1, with TRBD1 as a possible D gene (6 bases). V was pared by 0 bases and J by 2 bases, with 14 bases between. There are 16 residues in the CDR3. Germline V gene sequence: CDR1 SGHRS, CDR2 YFSETQ.

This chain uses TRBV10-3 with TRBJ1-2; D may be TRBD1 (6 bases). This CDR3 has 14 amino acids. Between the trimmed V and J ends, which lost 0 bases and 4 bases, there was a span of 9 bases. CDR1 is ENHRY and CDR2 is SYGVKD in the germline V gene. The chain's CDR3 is CAISESLDSYGYTF. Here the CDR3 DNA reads TGTGCCATCAGTGAGTCGTTGGACAGCTATGGCTACACCTTC.

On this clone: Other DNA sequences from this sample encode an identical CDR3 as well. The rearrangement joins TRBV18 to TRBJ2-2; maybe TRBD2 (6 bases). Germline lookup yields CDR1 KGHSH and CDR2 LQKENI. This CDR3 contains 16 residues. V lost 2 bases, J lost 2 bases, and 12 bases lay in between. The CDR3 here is CASSPFTGANTGELFF. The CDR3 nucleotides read TGTGCCAGCTCACCATTTACGGGAGCTAACACCGGGGAGCTGTTTTTT.

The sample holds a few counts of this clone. CDR3 region: CASSLISNQPQHF. The CDR3 DNA sequence: TGTGCCAGCAGTTTAATTAGCAATCAGCCCCAGCATTTT. The chain uses TRBV27 and TRBJ1-5; D unresolved. Trimming took 2 bases from V and 0 from J, leaving 2 bases between them. CDR3 length equals 13 residues. CDR1 is MNHEY and CDR2 is SMNVEV in the germline V gene (reference sequence).

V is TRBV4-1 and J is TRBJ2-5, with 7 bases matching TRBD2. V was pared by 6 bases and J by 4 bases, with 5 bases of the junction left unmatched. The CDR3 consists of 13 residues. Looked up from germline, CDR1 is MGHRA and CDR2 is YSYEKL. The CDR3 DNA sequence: TGCGCCAGCAGTTCCGCTAGCGGAGAGACCCAGTACTTC. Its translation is CASSSASGETQYF.

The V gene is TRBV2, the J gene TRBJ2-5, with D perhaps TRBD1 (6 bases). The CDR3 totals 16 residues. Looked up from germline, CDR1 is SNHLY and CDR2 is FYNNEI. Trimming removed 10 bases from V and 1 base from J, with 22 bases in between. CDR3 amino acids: CAILYRQAGAQETQYF. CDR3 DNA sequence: TGTGCCATCCTCTACCGACAGGCTGGCGCCCAAGAGACCCAGTACTTC.

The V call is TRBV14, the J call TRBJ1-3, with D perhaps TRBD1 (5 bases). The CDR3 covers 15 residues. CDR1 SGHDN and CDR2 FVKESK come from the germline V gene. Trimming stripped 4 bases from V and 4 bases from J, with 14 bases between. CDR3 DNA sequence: TGTGCCAGCAGCCTAGGGGAGGCGTACGGAAACACCATATATTTT. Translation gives CASSLGEAYGNTIYF.

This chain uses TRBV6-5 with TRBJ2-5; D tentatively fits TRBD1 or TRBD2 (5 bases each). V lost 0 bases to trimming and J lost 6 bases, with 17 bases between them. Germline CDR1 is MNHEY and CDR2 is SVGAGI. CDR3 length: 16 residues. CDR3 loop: CASSYSGRKGGQTQYF. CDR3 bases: TGTGCCAGCAGTTACTCGGGGCGGAAAGGCGGGCAGACCCAGTACTTC.

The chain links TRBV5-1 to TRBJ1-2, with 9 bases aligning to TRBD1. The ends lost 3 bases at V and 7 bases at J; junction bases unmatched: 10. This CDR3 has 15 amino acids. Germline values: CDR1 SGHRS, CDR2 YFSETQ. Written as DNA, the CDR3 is TGCGCCAGCAGCTCCCCGGGACAGGGTTCGACTGGCTACACCTTC. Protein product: CASSSPGQGSTGYTF.

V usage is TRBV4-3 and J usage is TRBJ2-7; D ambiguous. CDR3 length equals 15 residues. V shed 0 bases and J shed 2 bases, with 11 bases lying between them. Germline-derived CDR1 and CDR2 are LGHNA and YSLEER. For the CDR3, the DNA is TGCGCCAGCAGCCAAGATCGAGATATCCCCTACGAGCAGTACTTC. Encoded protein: CASSQDRDIPYEQYF.

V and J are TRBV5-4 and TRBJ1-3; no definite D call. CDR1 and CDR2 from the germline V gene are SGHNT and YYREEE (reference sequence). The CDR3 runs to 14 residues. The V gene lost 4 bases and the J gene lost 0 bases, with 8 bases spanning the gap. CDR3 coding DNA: TGTGCCAGCAGCAAGGATGGCTCTGGAAACACCATATATTTT. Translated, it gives CASSKDGSGNTIYF.

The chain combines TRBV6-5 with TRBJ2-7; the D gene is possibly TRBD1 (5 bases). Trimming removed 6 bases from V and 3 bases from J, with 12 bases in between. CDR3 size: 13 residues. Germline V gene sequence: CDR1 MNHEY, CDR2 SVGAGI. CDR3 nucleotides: TGTGCCAGCAGCCAGGGATCCTTCTACGAGCAGTACTTC. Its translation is CASSQGSFYEQYF.

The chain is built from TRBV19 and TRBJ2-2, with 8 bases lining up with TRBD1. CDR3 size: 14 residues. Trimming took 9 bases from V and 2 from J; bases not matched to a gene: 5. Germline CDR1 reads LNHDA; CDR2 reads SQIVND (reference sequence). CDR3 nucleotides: TGTGCCAGCGGACAGGGCTTAAACACCGGGGAGCTGTTTTTT. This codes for CASGQGLNTGELFF.

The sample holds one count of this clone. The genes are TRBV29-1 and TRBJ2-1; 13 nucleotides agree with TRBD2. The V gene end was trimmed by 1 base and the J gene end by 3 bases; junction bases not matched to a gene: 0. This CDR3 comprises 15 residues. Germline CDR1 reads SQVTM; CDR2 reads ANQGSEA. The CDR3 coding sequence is TGCAGCGTTGAAGGGACTAGCGGGAGCTACAATGAGCAGTTCTTC. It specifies CSVEGTSGSYNEQFF.

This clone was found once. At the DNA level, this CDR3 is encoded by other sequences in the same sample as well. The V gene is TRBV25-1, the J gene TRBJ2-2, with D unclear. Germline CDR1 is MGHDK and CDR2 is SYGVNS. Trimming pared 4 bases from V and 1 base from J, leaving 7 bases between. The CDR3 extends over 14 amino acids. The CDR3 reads CASSATVNTGELFF. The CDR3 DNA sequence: TGTGCCAGCAGTGCGACGGTGAACACCGGGGAGCTGTTTTTT.

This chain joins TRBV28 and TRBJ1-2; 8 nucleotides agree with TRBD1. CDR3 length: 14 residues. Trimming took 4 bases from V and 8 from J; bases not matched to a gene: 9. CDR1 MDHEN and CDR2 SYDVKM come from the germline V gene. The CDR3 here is CASSSAHQGAGYTF. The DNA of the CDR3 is TGTGCCAGCAGTTCAGCCCACCAGGGGGCGGGCTACACCTTC.

DNA of the CDR3: TGTGCCAGCAGCCTCCAAGGCGTCTCCACAGATACGCAGTATTTT. Translated, it gives CASSLQGVSTDTQYF. The chain links TRBV14 to TRBJ2-3, with D hard to call. Germline V gene data show CDR1 as SGHDN and CDR2 as FVKESK. This CDR3 comprises 15 residues. V was cut by 4 bases and J by 2 bases, with 13 bases left in between.